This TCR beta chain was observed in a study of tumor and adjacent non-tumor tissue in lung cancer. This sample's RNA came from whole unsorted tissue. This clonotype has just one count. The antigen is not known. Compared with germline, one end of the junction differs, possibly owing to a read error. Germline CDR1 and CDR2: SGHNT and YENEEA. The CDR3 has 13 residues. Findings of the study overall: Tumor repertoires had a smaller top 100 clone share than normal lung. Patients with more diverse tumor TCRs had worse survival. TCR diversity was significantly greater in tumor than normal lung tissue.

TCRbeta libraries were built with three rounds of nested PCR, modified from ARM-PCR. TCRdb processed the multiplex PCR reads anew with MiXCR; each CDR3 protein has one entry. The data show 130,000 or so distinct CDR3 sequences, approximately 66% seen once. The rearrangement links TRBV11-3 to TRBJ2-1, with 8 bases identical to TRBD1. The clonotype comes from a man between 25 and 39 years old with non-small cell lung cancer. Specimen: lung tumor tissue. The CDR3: CASNLGQGYEQFF. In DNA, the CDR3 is TGTGCCAGCAACTTAGGACAGGGTTATGAGCAGTTCTTC. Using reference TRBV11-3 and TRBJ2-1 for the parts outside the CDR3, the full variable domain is EAGVVQSPRYKIIEKKQPVAFWCNPISGHNTLYWYLQNLGQGPELLIRYENEEAVDDSQLPKDRFSAERLKGVDSTLKIQPAELGDSAVYLCASNLGQGYEQFFGPGTRLTVL.